These 32 T cell receptor beta chains were all obtained from the same sample, sequenced in a study of CD8 T cells in ankylosing spondylitis. Study findings and constraints: A motif in TCR beta, a set of under ten highly homologous variants, appeared characteristic of ankylosing spondylitis blood.

TCRdb re-derived calls from the 5' RACE reads in MiXCR, one entry per CDR3 protein. Of about 420,000 distinct CDR3 sequences listed, 20% to 25% are singletons. For these TCRs, the target antigens are not known. The source material was blood, either unsorted or a sorted T cell fraction (not recorded which). The receptors here all came from a male donor with ankylosing spondylitis.

This clonotype came up a few times. J is TRBJ2-2 and V is TRBV18; 10 positions match TRBD2. Germline V gene sequence: CDR1 KGHSH, CDR2 LQKENI. Unmatched junction bases numbered 6, after V lost 3 bases and J lost 5 bases. This CDR3 region has 16 residues. CDR3 nucleotides: TGTGCCAGCTCACCCGTAGCGGGAGGAACAACCGGGGAGCTGTTTTTT. Translating it yields CASSPVAGGTTGELFF.

This clonotype was seen a few times. The chain couples TRBV7-2 to TRBJ1-1, with D perhaps TRBD1 (6 bases). The germline V and J ends were trimmed by 7 bases and 0 bases, with 15 bases remaining between them. The CDR3 length is 15 residues. Per the germline V gene, CDR1 is SGHTA and CDR2 is FQGNSA. DNA of the CDR3: TGTGCCAGCACCCTATGGGGGGCCATGAACACTGAAGCTTTCTTT. Amino acid sequence: CASTLWGAMNTEAFF.

J is TRBJ2-3 and V is TRBV10-3; D is undetermined. The CDR3 has 14 residues. V was pared by 0 bases and J by 3 bases, with 7 bases between. Germline V gene data show CDR1 as ENHRY and CDR2 as SYGVKD. This chain's CDR3 is CAISESTGTDTQYF. The CDR3 nucleotides read TGTGCCATCAGTGAGTCGACCGGGACAGATACGCAGTATTTT.

The genes are TRBV14 and TRBJ2-1, with D unclear. Germline lookup yields CDR1 SGHDN and CDR2 FVKESK. The CDR3 is 14 amino acids. Trimming took 1 base from V and 5 from J, leaving 9 bases between them. CDR3 DNA: TGTGCCAGCAGCCAAGTCTCTCAGAACAATGAGCAGTTCTTC. Its protein product is CASSQVSQNNEQFF. The full variable domain, rest sourced from reference TRBV14 and TRBJ2-1, is EAGVTQFPSHSVIEKGQTVTLRCDPISGHDNLYWYRRVMGKEIKFLLHFVKESKQDESGMPNNRFLAERTGGTYSTLKVQPAELEDSGVYFCASSQVSQNNEQFFGPGTRLTVL.

This clonotype was seen only a few times. CDR3 DNA sequence: TGTGCCAGCATACGCGGGCAAGGGGATGGCTACACCTTC. This codes for CASIRGQGDGYTF. V gene TRBV6-6 combines with J gene TRBJ1-2; D may be TRBD1 (5 bases). Trimming left V 7 bases short and J 6 bases short, with 15 bases between. This CDR3 has 13 residues. Germline V gene lookup returns CDR1 MNHNY and CDR2 SVGAGI (reference sequence).

This clonotype came up a few times. The gene calls are TRBV20-1 and TRBJ2-5; D possibly uses TRBD1 or TRBD2 (6 bases each). Trimming took off 5 bases at V and 4 bases at J, with 17 bases between the two ends. Germline V gives CDR1 DFQATT, CDR2 SNEGSKA (reference sequence). This CDR3 has 14 amino acids. The chain's CDR3 is CSAGLNRVVETQYF. CDR3 DNA: TGCAGTGCTGGACTAAACAGGGTTGTAGAGACCCAGTACTTC.

This clonotype was found many times. The chain is built from TRBV6-5 and TRBJ1-3; TRBD1 is a possible D gene (5 bases). In germline, CDR1 is MNHEY, CDR2 SVGAGI. Trimming stripped 1 base from V and 0 bases from J, with 10 bases between. The CDR3 spans 16 residues. The CDR3 region is CASSYFSGTSGNTIYF. The DNA of the CDR3 is TGTGCCAGCAGTTACTTCTCCGGGACCTCTGGAAACACCATATATTTT.

V usage is TRBV20-1 and J usage is TRBJ2-2, with D possibly matching TRBD2 (5 bases). The CDR3 runs to 19 residues. The germline V gene has CDR1 DFQATT and CDR2 SNEGSKA (reference sequence). V was cut by 0 bases and J by 4 bases, with 24 bases left in between. CDR3 sequence reads: CSARDRLATSMIGTGELFF. The CDR3 DNA sequence: TGCAGTGCTAGAGACAGGCTAGCAACTAGTATGATCGGCACCGGGGAGCTGTTTTTT.

The rearrangement uses TRBV7-9 and TRBJ2-1, with D perhaps matching TRBD2 (5 bases). The CDR3 totals 16 residues. V was cut by 6 bases and J by 0 bases, with 15 bases left in between. Per the germline V gene, CDR1 is SEHNR and CDR2 is FQNEAQ (reference sequence). The CDR3 is CASSWMREHSYNEQFF. The DNA for the CDR3 is TGTGCCAGCAGTTGGATGAGGGAGCACTCCTACAATGAGCAGTTCTTC.

This clonotype has more than one count but fewer than ten. In nucleotides, the CDR3 is TGTGCCAGCAGTTACTTTGGCGACAGCCCGACTAACTATGGCTACACCTTC. Translating gives CASSYFGDSPTNYGYTF. The genes are TRBV6-5 and TRBJ1-2; D is possibly TRBD1 (5 bases). CDR1 and CDR2 (germline): MNHEY, SVGAGI. The V gene lost 1 base and the J gene lost 0 bases, with 15 bases spanning the gap. The CDR3 length is 17 residues.

The rearrangement uses TRBV7-9 and TRBJ2-1; no definite D call. V was shortened by 0 bases and J by 7 bases, with 7 bases between the two germline ends. The germline V gene encodes CDR1 SEHNR and CDR2 FQNEAQ (reference sequence). This CDR3 is built from 13 residues. This chain's CDR3 is CASSLALLNEQFF. The CDR3 DNA reads as TGTGCCAGCAGCTTAGCCCTGTTAAATGAGCAGTTCTTC.

V usage is TRBV27 and J usage is TRBJ1-5; 8 bases agree with TRBD1. Germline values: CDR1 MNHEY, CDR2 SMNVEV (reference sequence). After removal of 1 base from V and 0 bases from J, the junction contained 11 bases not matched to a gene. This CDR3 has 19 amino acids. The CDR3 protein is CASSLYRQTGEYSNQPQHF. CDR3 bases: TGTGCCAGCAGTTTATACCGTCAGACAGGGGAATATAGCAATCAGCCCCAGCATTTT.

A few counts support this clonotype. The rearrangement links TRBV20-1 to TRBJ2-1; the match to TRBD2 covers 11 bases. Trimming cost V 5 bases and J 9 bases; bases outside gene matches: 9. The CDR3 runs 14 residues. In germline, CDR1 is DFQATT, CDR2 SNEGSKA (reference sequence). The CDR3: CSAPATSGSVEQFF. The CDR3 region has the DNA TGCAGTGCTCCAGCAACTAGCGGGAGTGTTGAGCAGTTCTTC.

The sample holds a few counts of this clonotype. V gene TRBV5-1 combines with J gene TRBJ2-1; D remains unclear. Between the trimmed V and J ends, which lost 6 bases and 0 bases, there was a span of 13 bases. CDR1 is SGHRS and CDR2 is YFSETQ in the germline V gene. This CDR3 region has 15 residues. The CDR3: CASTIDRSSYNEQFF. The CDR3, as DNA: TGCGCCAGCACGATAGACCGGAGCTCCTACAATGAGCAGTTCTTC.

This rearrangement joins TRBV6-5 to TRBJ2-2, with 11 bases that match TRBD2. CDR1 is MNHEY, CDR2 SVGAGI, per germline. J was trimmed by 5 bases and V by 3 bases; bases with no gene match: 8. There are 17 residues in the CDR3. CDR3 DNA sequence: TGTGCCAGCAGTTATATGACTAGCGGGACGCATACCGGGGAGCTGTTTTTT. Amino acid sequence: CASSYMTSGTHTGELFF.

The chain is built from TRBV2 and TRBJ2-3, with D possibly TRBD1 on 6 matching bases. CDR1 and CDR2 from the germline V gene are SNHLY and FYNNEI. With 6 bases removed from V and 5 bases from J, the gap between germline ends came to 12 bases. There are 13 residues in the CDR3. CDR3 residues: CASSGTGQDTQYF. The CDR3 nucleotides are TGTGCCAGCAGCGGAACAGGGCAAGATACGCAGTATTTT.

This clonotype was observed many times. CDR3 in DNA: TGTGCCAGCAGTATCCGAAGGGGACTAGTGTTCGAGCAGTACTTC. Protein: CASSIRRGLVFEQYF. J is TRBJ2-7 and V is TRBV6-1; 8 bases are shared with TRBD2. Germline loops: CDR1 MNHNS, CDR2 SASEGT. After removal of 5 bases from V and 6 bases from J, the junction contained 12 bases not matched to a gene. The CDR3 loop spans 15 amino acids.

This clonotype was seen a few times. The V gene is TRBV20-1, the J gene TRBJ2-7; 9 nucleotides line up with TRBD1. CDR1 is DFQATT and CDR2 is SNEGSKA in the germline V gene (reference sequence). The trim removed 5 bases at V and 2 bases at J, leaving 4 bases unmatched. This CDR3 is 13 amino acids long. CDR3 nucleotide sequence: TGCAGTGCTCCCGGGACAGGGCCCTACGAGCAGTACTTC. Translating gives CSAPGTGPYEQYF.

This chain connects TRBV12-5 to TRBJ2-2; TRBD1 is a possible D gene (5 bases). The CDR3 consists of 14 residues. V gave up 5 bases and J gave up 1 base, with 8 bases separating them. The germline V gene has CDR1 LGHNT and CDR2 FRNRAP. DNA for the CDR3: TGTGCTAGTGGTAAGACAGTGAACACCGGGGAGCTGTTTTTT. Protein: CASGKTVNTGELFF.

V and J are TRBV18 and TRBJ2-7; D is tentatively TRBD1 or TRBD2 (5 bases each). The CDR3 length is 13 residues. Germline V gives CDR1 KGHSH, CDR2 LQKENI. Trimming pared 7 bases from V and 1 base from J, leaving 11 bases between. This chain's CDR3 is CASCPGRSYEQYF. The DNA of the CDR3 is TGTGCCAGCTGTCCAGGGAGATCCTACGAGCAGTACTTC.

In this sample, this clonotype turned up a few times. The rearrangement joins TRBV20-1 to TRBJ2-2; 8 bases line up with TRBD1. The CDR3 covers 14 residues. Losses at the gene ends were 3 bases for V and 0 bases for J; bases not matched to a gene: 0. Germline CDR1 reads DFQATT; CDR2 reads SNEGSKA (reference sequence). The CDR3 protein is CSARDRANTGELFF. CDR3 DNA: TGCAGTGCTAGGGACAGGGCGAACACCGGGGAGCTGTTTTTT.

A few counts support this clonotype. The V gene is TRBV5-1, the J gene TRBJ2-7; perhaps TRBD1 as D (5 bases). The V and J ends lost 2 bases and 5 bases respectively, with 11 bases between them. The CDR3 extends over 13 amino acids. Germline lookup yields CDR1 SGHRS and CDR2 YFSETQ. CDR3 DNA sequence: TGCGCCAGCAGCTTAGTACAGGTAGACGAGCAGTACTTC. It codes for CASSLVQVDEQYF.

The V gene is TRBV9, the J gene TRBJ2-4; TRBD2 matches at 12 bases. V was pared by 2 bases and J by 4 bases, with 1 base of the junction left unmatched. The CDR3 loop spans 15 amino acids. In germline, CDR1 is SGDLS, CDR2 YYNGEE. Here the CDR3 DNA reads TGTGCCAGCAGCGTGGGGACTAGCGGGAAAAACATTCAGTACTTC. This translates into CASSVGTSGKNIQYF.

This clonotype was observed a few times. The chain joins TRBV5-1 to TRBJ2-2; the D gene is possibly TRBD1 (5 bases). Germline V lookup: CDR1 SGHRS, CDR2 YFSETQ. This CDR3 is built from 15 residues. Trimming left V 4 bases short and J 2 bases short, with 12 bases between. The DNA of the CDR3 is TGCGCCAGCAGCGCCCAGGGCGATAACACCGGGGAGCTGTTTTTT. As protein: CASSAQGDNTGELFF.

The chain carries TRBV3-1 and TRBJ1-5; possibly TRBD1 for D (5 bases). The CDR3 is made up of 15 amino acids. Germline V CDR1 and CDR2: LGHDT, YNNKEL (reference sequence). The V end lost 3 bases, the J end lost 4 bases, and 13 bases lay between the germline ends. CDR3 loop: CASSHHDGGNQPQHF. CDR3 DNA: TGTGCCAGCAGCCACCACGACGGGGGGAATCAGCCCCAGCATTTT. Together with reference TRBV3-1 and TRBJ1-5, the CDR3 gives the full variable domain: DTAVSQTPKYLVTQMGNDKSIKCEQNLGHDTMYWYKQDSKKFLKIMFSYNNKELIINETVPNRFSPKSPDKAHLNLHINSLELGDSAVYFCASSHHDGGNQPQHFGDGTRLSIL.

J is TRBJ2-1 and V is TRBV7-9; 7 nucleotides line up with TRBD2. V lost 9 bases to trimming and J lost 5 bases; unmatched junction nucleotides: 13. The germline CDR1 and CDR2 sequences are SEHNR and FQNEAQ (reference sequence). This CDR3 is 15 amino acids long. DNA for the CDR3: TGTGCCAGGGGACCGTTGGCTAGCGGAAACAATGAGCAGTTCTTC. It yields the protein CARGPLASGNNEQFF.

This chain uses TRBV18 with TRBJ2-7; TRBD1 is a possible D gene (6 bases). Germline lookup yields CDR1 KGHSH and CDR2 LQKENI. This CDR3 comprises 14 residues. With 3 bases removed from V and 11 bases from J, the gap between germline ends came to 20 bases. CDR3 sequence reads: CASSPDSELIWEYF. For the CDR3, the DNA is TGTGCCAGCTCACCGGACAGCGAACTAATATGGGAGTACTTC. The full variable domain, its missing parts supplied by reference TRBV18 and TRBJ2-7, is NAGVMQNPRHLVRRRGQEARLRCSPMKGHSHVYWYRQLPEEGLKFMVYLQKENIIDESGMPKERFSAEFPKEGPSILRIQQVVRGDSAAYFCASSPDSELIWEYFGPGTRLTVT.

This clonotype was seen only a few times. The chain links TRBV9 to TRBJ2-1; D uncertain. With 0 bases removed from V and 4 bases from J, the gap between germline ends came to 11 bases. The CDR3 extends over 15 amino acids. The germline V gene has CDR1 SGDLS and CDR2 YYNGEE. The CDR3 DNA follows: TGTGCCAGCAGCGTAGGGGCTAGTGGGTACAATGAGCAGTTCTTC. This gives the protein CASSVGASGYNEQFF.

This clonotype was seen only a few times. V and J are TRBV7-8 and TRBJ2-5; D possibly corresponds to TRBD2 (6 bases). CDR3 length: 13 amino acids. Trimming pared 5 bases from V and 7 bases from J, leaving 14 bases between. Per germline, CDR1 SGHVS and CDR2 FQNEAQ. The CDR3 is CASSPSGVGTQYF. DNA for the CDR3: TGTGCCAGCAGCCCCTCGGGAGTGGGGACCCAGTACTTC.

This clonotype was found a few times. The chain employs TRBV18 and TRBJ2-3, with D possibly matching TRBD2 (6 bases). V dropped 0 bases and J dropped 4 bases, with 8 bases sitting between them. Germline V gene sequence: CDR1 KGHSH, CDR2 LQKENI. This CDR3 region has 14 residues. CDR3: CASSPPVAADTQYF. The CDR3 bases are TGTGCCAGCTCACCACCGGTAGCGGCAGATACGCAGTATTTT. Complete variable domain (other parts from reference TRBV18 and TRBJ2-3): NAGVMQNPRHLVRRRGQEARLRCSPMKGHSHVYWYRQLPEEGLKFMVYLQKENIIDESGMPKERFSAEFPKEGPSILRIQQVVRGDSAAYFCASSPPVAADTQYFGPGTRLTVL.

This clonotype was seen ten or more times. The genes are TRBV5-1 and TRBJ2-5, with 9 bases that match TRBD2. CDR1 and CDR2 (germline): SGHRS, YFSETQ. This CDR3 has 15 amino acids. With 0 bases clipped from V and 3 bases from J, the junction kept 3 bases outside the gene matches. CDR3 sequence reads: CASSLVLAGEETQYF. DNA for the CDR3: TGCGCCAGCAGCTTGGTTTTAGCGGGAGAAGAGACCCAGTACTTC. The whole variable domain, filled in from reference TRBV5-1 and TRBJ2-5, reads KAGVTQTPRYLIKTRGQQVTLSCSPISGHRSVSWYQQTPGQGLQFLFEYFSETQRNKGNFPGRFSGRQFSNSRSEMNVSTLELGDSALYLCASSLVLAGEETQYFGPGTRLLVL.

This clonotype turned up a few times. A junction end diverges from the germline sequence, so it may reflect a read error. Here the CDR3 reads CASSLGVGFQDF. In nucleotides, the CDR3 is TGTGCCAGCAGCTTAGGGGTCGGGTTTCAGGACTTC. V and J are TRBV7-8 and TRBJ2-5; D remains ambiguous. The length of the CDR3 is 12 residues. The germline CDR1 and CDR2 sequences are SGHVS and FQNEAQ.